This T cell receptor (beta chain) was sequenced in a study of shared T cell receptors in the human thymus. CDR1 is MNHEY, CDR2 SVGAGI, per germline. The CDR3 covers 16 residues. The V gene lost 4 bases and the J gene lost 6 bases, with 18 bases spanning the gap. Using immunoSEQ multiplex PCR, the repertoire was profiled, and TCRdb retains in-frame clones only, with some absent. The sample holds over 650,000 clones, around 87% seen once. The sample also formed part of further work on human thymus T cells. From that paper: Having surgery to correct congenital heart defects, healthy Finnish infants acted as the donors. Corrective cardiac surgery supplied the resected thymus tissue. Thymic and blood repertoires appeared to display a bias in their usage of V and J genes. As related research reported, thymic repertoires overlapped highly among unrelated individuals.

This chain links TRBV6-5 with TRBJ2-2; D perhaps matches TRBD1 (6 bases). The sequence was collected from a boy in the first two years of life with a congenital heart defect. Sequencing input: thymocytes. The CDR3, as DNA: TGTGCCAGCAGTTCACAAGGGGGTCTCTCCCCCGGGGAGCTGTTTTTT. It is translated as CASSSQGGLSPGELFF.